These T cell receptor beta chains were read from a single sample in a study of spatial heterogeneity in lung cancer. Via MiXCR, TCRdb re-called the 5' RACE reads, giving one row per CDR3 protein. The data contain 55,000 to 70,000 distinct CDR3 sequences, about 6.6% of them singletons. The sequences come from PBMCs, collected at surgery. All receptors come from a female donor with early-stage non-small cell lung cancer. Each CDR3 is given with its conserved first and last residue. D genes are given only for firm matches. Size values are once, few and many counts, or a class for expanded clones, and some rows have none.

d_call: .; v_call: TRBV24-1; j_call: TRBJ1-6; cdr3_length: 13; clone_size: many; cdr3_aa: CATSEGGHSPLHF; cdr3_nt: TGTGCCACCAGTGAAGGGGGGCATTCACCCCTCCACTTT
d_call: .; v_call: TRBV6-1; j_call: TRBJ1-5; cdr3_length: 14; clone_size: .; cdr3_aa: CASSDAGRNQPQHF; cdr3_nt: TGTGCCAGCAGTGATGCAGGCCGCAATCAGCCCCAGCATTTT
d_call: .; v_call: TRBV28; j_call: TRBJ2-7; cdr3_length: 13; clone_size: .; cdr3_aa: CASSFSGAYEQYF; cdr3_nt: TGTGCCAGCAGTTTTTCCGGGGCCTACGAGCAGTACTTC
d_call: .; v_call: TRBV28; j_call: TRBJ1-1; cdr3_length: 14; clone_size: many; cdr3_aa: CASSPGGGETEAFF; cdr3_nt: TGTGCCAGCAGTCCCGGGGGGGGAGAAACTGAAGCTTTCTTT
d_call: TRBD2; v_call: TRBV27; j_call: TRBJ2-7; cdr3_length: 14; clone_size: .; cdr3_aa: CASSLFSGGNEQYF; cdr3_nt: TGTGCCAGCAGTTTATTTAGCGGGGGCAACGAGCAGTACTTC
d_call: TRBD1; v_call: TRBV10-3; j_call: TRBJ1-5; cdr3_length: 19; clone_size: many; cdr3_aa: CAISNPPGQGRIGNQPQHF; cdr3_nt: TGTGCCATCAGTAACCCTCCGGGACAGGGCAGGATCGGCAATCAGCCCCAGCATTTT
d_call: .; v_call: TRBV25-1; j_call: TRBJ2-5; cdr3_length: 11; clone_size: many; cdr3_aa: CASSEEETQYF; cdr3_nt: TGTGCCAGCAGTGAAGAGGAGACCCAGTACTTC
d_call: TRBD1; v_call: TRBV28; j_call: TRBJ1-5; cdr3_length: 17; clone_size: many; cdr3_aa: CASRPYPGQALNQPQHF; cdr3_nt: TGTGCCAGCAGACCCTATCCGGGACAGGCCCTCAATCAGCCCCAGCATTTT
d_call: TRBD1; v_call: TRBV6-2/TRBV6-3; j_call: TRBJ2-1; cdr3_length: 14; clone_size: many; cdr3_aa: CASRPGQGGDEQFF; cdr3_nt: TGTGCCAGCAGGCCGGGACAGGGGGGAGATGAGCAGTTCTTC
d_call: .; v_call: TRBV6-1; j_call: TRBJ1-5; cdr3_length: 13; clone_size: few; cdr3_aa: CASSEVWDQPQHF; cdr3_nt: TGTGCCAGCAGTGAAGTCTGGGATCAGCCCCAGCATTTT
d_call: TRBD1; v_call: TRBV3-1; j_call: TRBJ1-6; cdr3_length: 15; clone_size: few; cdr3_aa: CASSQPGQINSPLHF; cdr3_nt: TGTGCCAGCAGCCAACCGGGACAGATTAATTCACCCCTCCACTTT
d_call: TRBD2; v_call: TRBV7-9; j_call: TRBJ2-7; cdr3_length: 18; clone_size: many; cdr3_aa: CASSLGTAGGPRPYEQYF; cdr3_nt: TGTGCCAGCAGCTTGGGGACTGCGGGAGGCCCCAGACCCTACGAGCAGTACTTC
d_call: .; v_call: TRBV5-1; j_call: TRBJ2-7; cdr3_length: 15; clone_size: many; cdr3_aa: CASSLAVSSFYEQYF; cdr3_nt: TGCGCCAGCAGCTTGGCCGTCAGTTCTTTCTACGAGCAGTACTTC
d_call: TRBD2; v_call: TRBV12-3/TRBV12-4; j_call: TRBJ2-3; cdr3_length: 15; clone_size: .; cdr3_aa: CASSTWREEADTQYF; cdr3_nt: TGTGCCAGCAGTACCTGGCGGGAGGAAGCAGATACGCAGTATTTT
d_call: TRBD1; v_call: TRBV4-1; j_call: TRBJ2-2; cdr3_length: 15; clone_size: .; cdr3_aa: CASSQEGQDLRELFF; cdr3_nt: TGCGCCAGCAGCCAAGAGGGACAGGACCTCCGGGAGCTGTTTTTT
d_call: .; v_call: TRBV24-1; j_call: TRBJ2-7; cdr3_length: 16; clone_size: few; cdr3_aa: CATSDSFGKQGYEQYF; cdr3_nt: TGTGCCACCAGTGATTCTTTCGGGAAACAGGGCTACGAGCAGTACTTC
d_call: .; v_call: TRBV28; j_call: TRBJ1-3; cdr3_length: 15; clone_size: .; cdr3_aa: CASRSPGDGGNTIYF; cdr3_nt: TGTGCCAGCAGATCCCCGGGCGACGGAGGAAACACCATATATTTT
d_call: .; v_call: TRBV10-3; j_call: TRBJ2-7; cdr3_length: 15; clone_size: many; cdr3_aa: CAISESRGFSYEQYF; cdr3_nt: TGTGCCATCAGTGAGTCACGGGGCTTCTCCTACGAGCAGTACTTC
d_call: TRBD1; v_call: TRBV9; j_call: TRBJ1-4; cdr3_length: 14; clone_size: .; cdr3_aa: CASSRGQGNEKLFF; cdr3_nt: TGTGCCAGCAGCAGAGGACAGGGGAATGAAAAACTGTTTTTT
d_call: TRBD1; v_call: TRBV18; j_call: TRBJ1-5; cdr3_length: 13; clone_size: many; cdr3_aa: CASGQGGDQPQHF; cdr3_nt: TGTGCCAGCGGACAGGGAGGCGATCAGCCCCAGCATTTT
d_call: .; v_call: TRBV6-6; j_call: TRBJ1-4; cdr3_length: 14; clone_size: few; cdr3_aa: CASSPWKTNEKLFF; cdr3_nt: TGTGCCAGCAGCCCTTGGAAAACTAATGAAAAACTGTTTTTT
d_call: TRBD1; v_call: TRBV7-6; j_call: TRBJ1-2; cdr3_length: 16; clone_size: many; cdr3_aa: CASSPTGWEANYGYTF; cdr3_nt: TGTGCCAGCAGCCCGACAGGGTGGGAAGCTAACTATGGCTACACCTTC
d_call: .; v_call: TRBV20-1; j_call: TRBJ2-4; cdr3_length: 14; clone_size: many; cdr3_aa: CSARDQEGKNIQYF; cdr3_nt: TGCAGTGCTAGAGATCAGGAGGGTAAAAACATTCAGTACTTC
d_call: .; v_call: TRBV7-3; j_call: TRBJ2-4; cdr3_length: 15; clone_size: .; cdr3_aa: CASSLTPGPKNIQYF; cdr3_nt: TGTGCCAGCAGCTTAACCCCAGGCCCCAAAAACATTCAGTACTTC
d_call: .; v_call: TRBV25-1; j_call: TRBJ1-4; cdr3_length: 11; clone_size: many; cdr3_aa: CASSEYEKLFF; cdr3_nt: TGTGCCAGCAGTGAATACGAAAAACTGTTTTTT
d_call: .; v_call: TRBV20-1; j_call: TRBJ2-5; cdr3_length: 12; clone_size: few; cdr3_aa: CSARGGYETQYF; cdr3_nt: TGCAGTGCTAGAGGGGGGTATGAGACCCAGTACTTC
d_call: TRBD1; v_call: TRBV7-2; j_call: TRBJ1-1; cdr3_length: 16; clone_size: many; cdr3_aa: CASSLAVTGAGTEAFF; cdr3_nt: TGTGCCAGCAGCTTAGCGGTGACAGGGGCGGGGACTGAAGCTTTCTTT
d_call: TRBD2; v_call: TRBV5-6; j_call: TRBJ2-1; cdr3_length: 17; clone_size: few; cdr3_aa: CASSLDLGTSGSNEQFF; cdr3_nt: TGTGCCAGCAGCTTGGATTTGGGGACTAGCGGGAGTAATGAGCAGTTCTTC
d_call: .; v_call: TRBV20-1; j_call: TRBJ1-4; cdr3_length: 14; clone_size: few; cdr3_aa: CSASFRADDEKLFF; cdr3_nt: TGCAGTGCTAGCTTTCGGGCAGACGATGAAAAACTGTTTTTT
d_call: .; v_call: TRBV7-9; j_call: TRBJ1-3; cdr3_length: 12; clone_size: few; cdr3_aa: CASSSDILTIYF; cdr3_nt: TGTGCCAGCAGCTCGGACATTCTTACCATATATTTT
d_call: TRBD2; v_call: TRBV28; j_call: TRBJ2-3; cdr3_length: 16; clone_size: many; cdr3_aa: CASSSYFTSGTDTQYF; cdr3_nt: TGTGCCAGCAGTTCCTACTTTACTAGCGGCACAGATACGCAGTATTTT
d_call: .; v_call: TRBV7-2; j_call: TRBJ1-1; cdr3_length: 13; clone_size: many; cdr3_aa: CASSLGLSLEAFF; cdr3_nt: TGTGCCAGCAGCTTAGGACTTTCCCTTGAAGCTTTCTTT
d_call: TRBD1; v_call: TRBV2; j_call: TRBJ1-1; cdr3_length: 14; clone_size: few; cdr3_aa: CASRGGQGNTEAFF; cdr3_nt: TGTGCCAGCAGGGGGGGACAGGGGAACACTGAAGCTTTCTTT
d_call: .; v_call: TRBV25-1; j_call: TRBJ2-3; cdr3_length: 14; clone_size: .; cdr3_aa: CASSEEHRTDTQYF; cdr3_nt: TGTGCCAGCAGTGAAGAACATCGCACAGATACGCAGTATTTT
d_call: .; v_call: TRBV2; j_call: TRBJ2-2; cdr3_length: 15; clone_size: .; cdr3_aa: CASSVGAGNTGELFF; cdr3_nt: TGTGCCAGCAGTGTGGGGGCCGGGAACACCGGGGAGCTGTTTTTT
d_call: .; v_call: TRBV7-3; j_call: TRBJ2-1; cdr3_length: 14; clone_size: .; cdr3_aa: CASSSKPALEEQFF; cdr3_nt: TGTGCCAGCAGCTCTAAGCCGGCTCTCGAGGAGCAGTTCTTC
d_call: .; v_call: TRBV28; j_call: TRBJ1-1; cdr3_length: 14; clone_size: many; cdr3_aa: CASSLYWGSTEAFF; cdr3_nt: TGTGCCAGCAGTTTATATTGGGGGAGCACTGAAGCTTTCTTT
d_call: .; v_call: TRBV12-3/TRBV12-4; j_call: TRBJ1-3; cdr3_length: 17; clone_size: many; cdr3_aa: CASSLMTDELSGNTIYF; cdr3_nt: TGTGCCAGCAGTTTAATGACTGATGAACTCTCTGGAAACACCATATATTTT
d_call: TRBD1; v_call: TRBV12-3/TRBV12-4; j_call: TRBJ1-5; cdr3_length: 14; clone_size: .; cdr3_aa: CASSSGQGDRAQHF; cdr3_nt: TGTGCCAGCAGTTCGGGACAGGGGGACCGGGCCCAGCATTTT
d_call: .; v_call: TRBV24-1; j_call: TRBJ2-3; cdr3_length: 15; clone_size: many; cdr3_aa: CATSAQSENTDTQYF; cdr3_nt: TGTGCCACCAGTGCGCAGTCCGAGAACACAGATACGCAGTATTTT
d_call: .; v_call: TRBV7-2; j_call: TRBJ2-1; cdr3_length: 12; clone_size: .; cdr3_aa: CASSFSGYEQFF; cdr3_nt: TGTGCCAGCAGCTTTTCAGGGTATGAGCAGTTCTTC